Listed here are 30 T cell receptor beta chains from one sample, sequenced in a study of T cells of healthy individuals. One entry per CDR3 protein, called by TCRdb with MiXCR from the 5' RACE reads. The sample has 41,000 or so distinct CDR3 sequences, approximately 5% seen once. Receptor source: a human donor in good health.

This clonotype was seen at least ten times. The gene calls are TRBV15 and TRBJ2-3; 7 bases match TRBD1. The CDR3 length is 14 residues. The ends lost 4 bases at V and 2 bases at J; junction bases unmatched: 3. Per the germline V gene, CDR1 is LNHNV and CDR2 is YYDKDF (reference sequence). DNA for the CDR3: TGTGCCACCAGCAACGACAGGGCCACAGATACGCAGTATTTT. This translates into CATSNDRATDTQYF.

The V gene is TRBV6-1, the J gene TRBJ1-1; the match to TRBD1 covers 8 bases. Per the germline V gene, CDR1 is MNHNS and CDR2 is SASEGT. Trimming removed 0 bases from V and 6 bases from J; junction bases left unmatched: 3. The CDR3 loop spans 14 amino acids. This CDR3 is CASSEALQGAEAFF. The CDR3 region has the DNA TGTGCCAGCAGTGAAGCGCTACAGGGGGCTGAAGCTTTCTTT.

The rearrangement uses TRBV29-1 and TRBJ2-1; a possible D gene is TRBD2 (7 bases). Trimming removed 5 bases at V and 9 bases at J, with 17 bases between. The CDR3 is 13 residues long. Germline V CDR1 and CDR2: SQVTM, ANQGSEA. CDR3 sequence (DNA): TGCAGCGTTCGGTCGGGGGGCATGGGTGAGCAGTTCTTC. Translation gives CSVRSGGMGEQFF.

The sample holds many counts of this clonotype. The rearrangement links TRBV4-1 to TRBJ2-3, with 10 bases identical to TRBD2. The CDR3 consists of 15 residues. The V and J ends lost 1 base and 5 bases, in that order; junction bases with no gene match: 3. Germline V CDR1 and CDR2: MGHRA, YSYEKL. The CDR3: CASSQAGLARDTQYF. The CDR3 DNA sequence: TGCGCCAGCAGCCAAGCGGGACTAGCGAGAGATACGCAGTATTTT.

Many counts were recorded for this clonotype. The CDR3 spells CASSLGFRAYEQYF. The CDR3, as DNA: TGCGCCAGCAGCTTGGGTTTCAGGGCCTACGAGCAGTACTTC. The J gene is TRBJ2-7, the V gene TRBV5-1; TRBD1 might be the D (5 bases). V was shortened by 0 bases and J by 2 bases, with 9 bases between the two germline ends. This CDR3 contains 14 residues. Germline lookup yields CDR1 SGHRS and CDR2 YFSETQ.

In its sample, this clonotype was seen many times. The chain combines TRBV4-3 with TRBJ2-3; D gene unclear. CDR1 is LGHNA and CDR2 is YSLEER in the germline V gene. CDR3 size: 14 residues. V was cut by 0 bases and J by 7 bases, with 11 bases left in between. The CDR3 is CASSQDLALNTQYF. The CDR3 coding sequence is TGCGCCAGCAGCCAAGATTTAGCACTCAATACGCAGTATTTT.

The sample holds many counts of this clonotype. The chain is built from TRBV2 and TRBJ2-3, with 8 bases aligning to TRBD2. With 6 bases clipped from V and 5 bases from J, the junction kept 4 bases outside the gene matches. Germline CDR1 is SNHLY and CDR2 is FYNNEI. The CDR3 extends over 13 amino acids. The CDR3 coding sequence is TGTGCCAGCAGGCGGGAGGCAGTAGATACGCAGTATTTT. The encoded protein is CASRREAVDTQYF.

This clonotype has at least ten counts. The genes are TRBV12-3 or TRBV12-4 and TRBJ2-7; D is undetermined. V lost 5 bases to trimming and J lost 4 bases, with 6 bases between them. The CDR3 extends over 11 amino acids. In DNA, the CDR3 is TGTGCCAGCAGTCACGGTTACGAGCAGTACTTC. Its protein product is CASSHGYEQYF.

This clonotype was seen many times. The chain links TRBV12-3 or TRBV12-4 to TRBJ2-1; tentative D call: TRBD1 (5 bases). V was clipped by 3 bases and J by 8 bases, with 17 bases between them. The CDR3 sequence is 15 residues long. For the CDR3, the DNA is TGTGCCAGCAGTTTTAGTACAGGCCGATCGGATGAGCAGTTCTTC. It encodes CASSFSTGRSDEQFF.

This clonotype was seen ten or more times. This chain connects TRBV11-2 to TRBJ2-1, with 11 bases lining up with TRBD2. CDR1 is SGHAT and CDR2 is FQNNGV in the germline V gene. This CDR3 spans 18 amino acids. V shed 3 bases and J 0 bases; nucleotides not matched to a gene: 7. In nucleotides, the CDR3 is TGTGCCAGCAGCTTGGATCGACTAGCGGGAAACTCCTACAATGAGCAGTTCTTC. Translation: CASSLDRLAGNSYNEQFF.

This clonotype was seen a handful of times. The genes are TRBV10-3 and TRBJ1-5, with D perhaps TRBD1 (5 bases). V dropped 3 bases and J dropped 7 bases, with 7 bases sitting between them. The germline V gene encodes CDR1 ENHRY and CDR2 SYGVKD. The CDR3 is 12 residues long. The CDR3 DNA follows: TGTGCCATCAGTGAACAGGAGCAGCCCCAGCATTTT. Protein sequence: CAISEQEQPQHF.

There are many counts of this clonotype. The chain uses TRBV20-1 and TRBJ2-7; 11 bases map to TRBD2. After removal of 5 bases from V and 2 bases from J, the junction contained 5 bases not matched to a gene. The V gene's germline CDR1 is DFQATT and CDR2 SNEGSKA (reference sequence). The CDR3 runs 14 residues. In DNA form, the CDR3 reads TGCAGTGCTGCACTAGCGGGGGAAACCTACGAGCAGTACTTC. Translation: CSAALAGETYEQYF.

The chain joins TRBV12-3 or TRBV12-4 to TRBJ1-1; 9 bases map to TRBD1. This CDR3 is built from 13 residues. V lost 7 bases and J lost 7; bases outside the gene matches: 7. The DNA for the CDR3 is TGTGCCAGCACCTACAGGGGGCGGGTTGAAGCTTTCTTT. Amino acids: CASTYRGRVEAFF.

There are a few counts of this clonotype. CDR3 loop: CASSERVDNEQFF. CDR3 nucleotide sequence: TGTGCCAGCAGCGAAAGGGTAGACAATGAGCAGTTCTTC. The chain uses TRBV9 and TRBJ2-1; D unclear. Trimming shortened V by 3 bases and J by 5 bases, and 9 bases separated the two germline ends. The CDR3 is made up of 13 amino acids. CDR1 and CDR2 (germline): SGDLS, YYNGEE.

To note about this clonotype: A much bigger clone sits one base away, suggesting this may be a read error. The chain couples TRBV6-5 to TRBJ2-7; D tentatively reads TRBD1 or TRBD2 (6 bases each). Germline CDR1 is MNHEY and CDR2 is SVGAGI. The CDR3 extends over 12 amino acids. The chain's CDR3 is CTSSTGAYEQYF. As DNA, the CDR3 is TGTACCAGCTCTACGGGGGCTTACGAGCAGTACTTC.

This clonotype was counted many times. The J gene is TRBJ2-7, the V gene TRBV2, with D perhaps matching TRBD1 (5 bases). The V and J ends lost 6 bases and 0 bases respectively, with 15 bases between them. The CDR3 has 15 residues. CDR1 is SNHLY and CDR2 is FYNNEI in the germline V gene. The CDR3 DNA follows: TGTGCCAGCAGCGAGGACACCGAACCCTCCTACGAGCAGTACTTC. It codes for CASSEDTEPSYEQYF.

The J gene is TRBJ1-2, the V gene TRBV2; D is possibly TRBD1 (5 bases). Germline values: CDR1 SNHLY, CDR2 FYNNEI. Trimming took off 6 bases at V and 3 bases at J, with 11 bases between the two ends. CDR3 length: 13 residues. The CDR3 here is CASSAGLDYGYTF. Written as DNA, the CDR3 is TGTGCCAGCAGCGCGGGGCTGGACTATGGCTACACCTTC.

The chain combines TRBV4-1 with TRBJ2-7, with TRBD2 as a possible D gene (6 bases). Per germline, CDR1 MGHRA and CDR2 YSYEKL. This CDR3 comprises 15 residues. Trimming shortened V by 2 bases and J by 2 bases, and 13 bases separated the two germline ends. CDR3 sequence: CASSQTGTYTYEQYF. The DNA for the CDR3 is TGCGCCAGCAGCCAAACCGGGACTTACACCTACGAGCAGTACTTC.

Of note for this clonotype: Just one base apart from a much larger clone, this may be a read error. The CDR3 sequence: CSVVGQGNTGGLFF. The CDR3 nucleotides are TGCAGCGTTGTGGGACAGGGGAACACCGGGGGGCTGTTTTTT. The chain employs TRBV29-1 and TRBJ2-2; 10 bases align to TRBD1. Germline V lookup: CDR1 SQVTM, CDR2 ANQGSEA. CDR3 length: 14 residues.

This clonotype has just a few counts. V and J are TRBV9 and TRBJ2-7; D not resolved. Trimming stripped 1 base from V and 7 bases from J, with 21 bases between. The CDR3 is 16 residues long. The germline gives CDR1 SGDLS, CDR2 YYNGEE. This chain's CDR3 is CASSVTGRERRQEQYF. The CDR3 DNA is TGTGCCAGCAGCGTAACCGGAAGGGAACGGCGTCAAGAGCAGTACTTC. The variable domain in full, completed from reference TRBV9 and TRBJ2-7, reads DSGVTQTPKHLITATGQRVTLRCSPRSGDLSVYWYQQSLDQGLQFLIQYYNGEERAKGNILERFSAQQFPDLHSELNLSSLELGDSALYFCASSVTGRERRQEQYFGPGTRLTVT.

This clonotype came up many times. V is TRBV2 and J is TRBJ2-3; no clear D. This CDR3 is 13 amino acids long. V was cut by 6 bases and J by 6 bases, with 13 bases left in between. Looked up from germline, CDR1 is SNHLY and CDR2 is FYNNEI. The CDR3 is CASSPPVMDTQYF. The CDR3 DNA is TGTGCCAGCAGCCCCCCGGTGATGGATACGCAGTATTTT.

This clonotype was seen only a few times. The chain links TRBV20-1 to TRBJ2-1; TRBD2 matches at 12 bases. Germline assignment: CDR1 DFQATT and CDR2 SNEGSKA (reference sequence). This CDR3 is 15 amino acids long. The junction had 8 bases not matched to a gene; V was cut back by 3 bases and J by 8 bases. DNA of the CDR3: TGCAGTGCTAGTAGCCTAGCGGGAGGGCCCTATGAGCAGTTCTTC. Its protein is CSASSLAGGPYEQFF.

This clonotype has a count of ten or more. This chain uses TRBV7-6 with TRBJ2-6; 10 bases fit TRBD1. This CDR3 contains 18 residues. The germline CDR1 and CDR2 sequences are SGHVS and FNYEAQ. J lost 0 bases, V lost 2 bases, and 4 bases had no gene match. CDR3 protein: CASSLRTGGSSGANVLTF. The DNA for the CDR3 is TGTGCCAGCAGCTTACGGACAGGGGGAAGCTCTGGGGCCAACGTCCTGACTTTC. Full variable domain (missing parts from reference TRBV7-6 and TRBJ2-6): GAGVSQSPRYKVTKRGQDVALRCDPISGHVSLYWYRQALGQGPEFLTYFNYEAQQDKSGLPNDRFSAERPEGSISTLTIQRTEQRDSAMYRCASSLRTGGSSGANVLTFGAGSRLTVL.

The rearrangement links TRBV20-1 to TRBJ1-3; D ambiguous. The CDR3 has 11 residues. Trimming took 0 bases from V and 9 from J, leaving 6 bases between them. CDR1 and CDR2 from the germline V gene are DFQATT and SNEGSKA (reference sequence). The CDR3 spells CSARDGRTIYF. The CDR3 nucleotides read TGCAGTGCTAGAGATGGACGCACCATATATTTT.

In its sample, this clonotype was seen many times. The rearrangement uses TRBV24-1 and TRBJ2-1; D could derive from TRBD1 or TRBD2 (5 bases each). The length of the CDR3 is 15 residues. Trimming cost V 0 bases and J 8 bases, with 13 bases left between them. Per the germline V gene, CDR1 is KGHDR and CDR2 is SFDVKD. In DNA, the CDR3 is TGTGCCACCAGTGATTTGAGAGGGGTGGTCGATGAGCAGTTCTTC. This sequence encodes CATSDLRGVVDEQFF.

This clonotype was counted only a few times. The V gene is TRBV5-6, the J gene TRBJ1-1; TRBD1 matches at 7 bases. From germline, CDR1 is SGHDT and CDR2 YYEEEE. This CDR3 is built from 14 residues. Unmatched junction bases numbered 14, after V lost 4 bases and J lost 11 bases. The chain's CDR3 is CASSPTGRFSYAFF. The CDR3 region has the DNA TGTGCCAGCAGCCCGACAGGGCGATTTTCGTACGCTTTCTTT.

This clonotype was detected ten times or more. CDR3 amino acids: CASSYGQGWDEAYNSPLHF. Here the CDR3 DNA reads TGCGCCAGCAGCTACGGACAGGGATGGGATGAAGCCTATAATTCACCCCTCCACTTT. The gene calls are TRBV5-1 and TRBJ1-6, with 8 bases aligning to TRBD1. With V trimmed by 3 bases and J by 2 bases, 13 bases remained unmatched. Germline assignment: CDR1 SGHRS and CDR2 YFSETQ. The CDR3 consists of 19 residues.

This clonotype was seen repeatedly, ten times or more. The genes are TRBV7-2 and TRBJ2-3; 10 bases match TRBD2. The germline V gene encodes CDR1 SGHTA and CDR2 FQGNSA. This CDR3 contains 15 residues. V was pared by 5 bases and J by 6 bases, with 8 bases of the junction left unmatched. CDR3 coding DNA: TGTGCCAGCAGCCCCAGCGGGAGGGCCAGGGATACGCAGTATTTT. This gives the protein CASSPSGRARDTQYF. Filled out from reference TRBV7-2 and TRBJ2-3, the complete variable domain reads GAGVSQSPSNKVTEKGKDVELRCDPISGHTALYWYRQSLGQGLEFLIYFQGNSAPDKSGLPSDRFSAERTGGSVSTLTIQRTQQEDSAVYLCASSPSGRARDTQYFGPGTRLTVL.

In its sample, this clonotype was seen many times. V gene TRBV25-1 combines with J gene TRBJ1-2; 7 bases match TRBD1. CDR1 is MGHDK and CDR2 is SYGVNS in the germline V gene. CDR3 length equals 16 residues. After removal of 2 bases from V and 1 base from J, the junction contained 7 bases not matched to a gene. The CDR3 bases are TGTGCCAGCAGTGAAGTAGATTGGGACAGTAACTATGGCTACACCTTC. Translation gives CASSEVDWDSNYGYTF.

The chain is built from TRBV19 and TRBJ1-1; D is unresolved. The V and J ends lost 3 bases and 0 bases respectively, with 8 bases between them. The CDR3 runs 14 residues. Germline V gene data show CDR1 as LNHDA and CDR2 as SQIVND (reference sequence). CDR3 loop: CASSMIAMNTEAFF. CDR3 coding DNA: TGTGCCAGTAGTATGATCGCGATGAACACTGAAGCTTTCTTT.